Here is one TCR beta chain with its context. Its antigen is undetermined. This record comes from a study of T cell responses to AZD1222 COVID-19 vaccine. Broader study findings: Just five or six AZD1222 recipients were seropositive at baseline. Targets within unmutated variant regions were reportedly found for nearly half of spike-specific TCRs.

The CDR3 runs to 14 residues. Trimming shortened V by 0 bases and J by 9 bases, and 15 bases separated the two germline ends. CDR1 SGHRS and CDR2 YFSETQ come from the germline V gene. Using immunoSEQ multiplex PCR, the repertoire was profiled, and TCRdb retains in-frame clones only, with some absent. The sample yields roughly 98,000 clones, approximately 88% seen once. Second doses that came at about 4 or about 12 weeks were put together. The receptor comes from an adult who received the AZD1222 COVID-19 vaccine. The chain recombines TRBV5-1 with TRBJ1-2; possibly TRBD1 for D (5 bases). Sequenced here: peripheral blood, sampled 28 days after the second AZD1222 dose. The CDR3 loop is CASSLERGAGRYTF. The CDR3 coding sequence is TGCGCCAGCAGCTTGGAACGGGGCGCAGGTCGCTACACCTTC. The complete variable domain, with remaining parts taken from reference TRBV5-1 and TRBJ1-2, reads KAGVTQTPRYLIKTRGQQVTLSCSPISGHRSVSWYQQTPGQGLQFLFEYFSETQRNKGNFPGRFSGRQFSNSRSEMNVSTLELGDSALYLCASSLERGAGRYTFGSGTRLTVV.